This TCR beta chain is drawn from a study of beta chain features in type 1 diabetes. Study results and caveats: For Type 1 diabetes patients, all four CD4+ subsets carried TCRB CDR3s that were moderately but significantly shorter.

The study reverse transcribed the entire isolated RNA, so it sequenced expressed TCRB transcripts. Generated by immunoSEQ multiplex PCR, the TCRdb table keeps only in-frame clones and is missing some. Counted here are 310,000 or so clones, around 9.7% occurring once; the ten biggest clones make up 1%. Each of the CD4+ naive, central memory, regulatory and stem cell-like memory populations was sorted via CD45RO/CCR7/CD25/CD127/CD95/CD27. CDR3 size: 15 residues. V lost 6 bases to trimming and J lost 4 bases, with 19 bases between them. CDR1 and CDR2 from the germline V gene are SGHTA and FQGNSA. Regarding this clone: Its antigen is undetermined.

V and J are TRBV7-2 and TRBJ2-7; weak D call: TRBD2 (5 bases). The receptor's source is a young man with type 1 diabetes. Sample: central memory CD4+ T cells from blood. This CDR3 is CASRKETAGSYEQYF. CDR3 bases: TGTGCCAGCAGGAAGGAGACGGCGGGCAGTTACGAGCAGTACTTC.